The 8 T cell receptor beta chains in this list originate from one sample, sequenced in a study of shared clonotypes between healthy human individuals. Clones were read by immunoSEQ multiplex PCR, and TCRdb kept only the in-frame ones, dropping some. Of roughly 2,500,000 clones in the sample, 80% to 95% were seen once. The sample consisted of naive CD4+ T cells from PBMCs. Subset specified: CD45RA+ positively selected. These receptors were obtained from a young man in good health. Some clones in this sample may be carry-over from other donors' samples.

This clone was counted once. Other DNA sequences within the sample encode an identical CDR3. V is TRBV5-4 and J is TRBJ2-7; TRBD2 aligns across 11 bases. CDR1 is SGHNT, CDR2 YYREEE, per germline (reference sequence). There are 16 residues in the CDR3. With 0 bases clipped from V and 2 bases from J, the junction kept 4 bases outside the gene matches. CDR3 amino acids: CASSLGSGRAPYEQYF. In DNA, the CDR3 is TGTGCCAGCAGCTTGGGTAGCGGGAGGGCGCCCTACGAGCAGTACTTC. The full variable domain, its missing parts supplied by reference TRBV5-4 and TRBJ2-7, is ETGVTQSPTHLIKTRGQQVTLRCSSQSGHNTVSWYQQALGQGPQFIFQYYREEENGRGNFPPRFSGLQFPNYSSELNVNALELDDSALYLCASSLGSGRAPYEQYFGPGTRLTVT.

V usage is TRBV10-3 and J usage is TRBJ2-7; D may be TRBD1 (5 bases). Between the trimmed V and J ends, which lost 10 bases and 6 bases, there was a span of 25 bases. This CDR3 region has 15 residues. Germline-derived CDR1 and CDR2 are ENHRY and SYGVKD. The CDR3 DNA reads as TGTGCCACCAGGGTACTGGACCCCTCGACCGGCGAGCAGTACTTC. As protein: CATRVLDPSTGEQYF.

V and J are TRBV7-2 and TRBJ2-1; TRBD2 is a possible D gene (5 bases). With 5 bases removed from V and 6 bases from J, the gap between germline ends came to 14 bases. This CDR3 contains 14 residues. In germline, CDR1 is SGHTA, CDR2 FQGNSA. DNA for the CDR3: TGTGCCAGCAGCCCCGAACTAGTTGGCAATGAGCAGTTCTTC. This encodes CASSPELVGNEQFF.

The chain couples TRBV7-8 to TRBJ2-7; 8 bases map to TRBD2. CDR1 is SGHVS, CDR2 FQNEAQ, per germline. The CDR3 runs 16 residues. V was clipped by 4 bases and J by 2 bases; unmatched bases: 10. In nucleotides, the CDR3 is TGTGCCAGCAGCTCCAGAGCGGGAGAGGGCCCCTACGAGCAGTACTTC. Translating gives CASSSRAGEGPYEQYF.

The chain combines TRBV7-3 with TRBJ2-3, with TRBD2 matching over 10 bases. The CDR3 is 14 residues long. Germline-derived CDR1 and CDR2 are SGHTA and FQGTGA. The junction had 5 bases not matched to a gene; V was cut back by 5 bases and J by 6 bases. The CDR3 loop is CASSRGAGGDTQYF. CDR3 nucleotides: TGTGCCAGCAGCCGAGGAGCGGGAGGGGATACGCAGTATTTT. Looking up the rest from reference TRBV7-3 and TRBJ2-3 gives the full variable domain: GAGVSQTPSNKVTEKGKYVELRCDPISGHTALYWYRQSLGQGPEFLIYFQGTGAADDSGLPNDRFFAVRPEGSVSTLKIQRTERGDSAVYLCASSRGAGGDTQYFGPGTRLTVL.

The chain combines TRBV18 with TRBJ2-2; TRBD1 is a possible D gene (6 bases). The CDR3 loop spans 16 amino acids. CDR1 KGHSH and CDR2 LQKENI come from the germline V gene. V lost 1 base and J lost 1, with 10 bases in between. The CDR3 here is CASSPQSRGNTGELFF. CDR3 nucleotide sequence: TGTGCCAGCTCACCACAGAGCAGGGGGAACACCGGGGAGCTGTTTTTT.

This clone has just one count. The chain links TRBV5-1 to TRBJ2-7, with a tentative D call TRBD1 (5 bases). V was clipped by 1 base and J by 4 bases, with 9 bases between them. CDR1 is SGHRS and CDR2 is YFSETQ in the germline V gene. The CDR3 extends over 13 amino acids. CDR3 residues: CASSLKGQYEQYF. The CDR3 DNA is TGCGCCAGCAGCTTGAAGGGGCAATACGAGCAGTACTTC.

The chain is built from TRBV21-1 and TRBJ2-5; the table calls TRBD1, which could not be checked here. TRBV21-1 is deemed a pseudogene. This CDR3 region has 16 residues. CDR3 loop: CAIRSPGQVSSETQYF. The CDR3 DNA follows: TGTGCCATCCGTTCTCCGGGACAGGTCTCCTCAGAGACCCAGTACTTC.